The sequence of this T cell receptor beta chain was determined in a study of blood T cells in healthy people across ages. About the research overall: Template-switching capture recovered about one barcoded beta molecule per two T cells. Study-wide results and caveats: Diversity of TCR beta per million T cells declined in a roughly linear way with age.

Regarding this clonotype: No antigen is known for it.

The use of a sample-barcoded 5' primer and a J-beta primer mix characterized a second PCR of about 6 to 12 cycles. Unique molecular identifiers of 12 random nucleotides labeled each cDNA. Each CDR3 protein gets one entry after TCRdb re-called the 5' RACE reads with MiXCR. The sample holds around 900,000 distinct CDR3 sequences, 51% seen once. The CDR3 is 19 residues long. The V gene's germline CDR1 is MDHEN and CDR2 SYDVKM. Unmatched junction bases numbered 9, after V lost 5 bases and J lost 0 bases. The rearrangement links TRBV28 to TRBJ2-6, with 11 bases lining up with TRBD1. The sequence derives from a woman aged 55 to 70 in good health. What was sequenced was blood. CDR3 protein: CASSARDRGFLSGANVLTF. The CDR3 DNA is TGTGCCAGCAGTGCCCGGGACAGGGGGTTCCTCTCTGGGGCCAACGTCCTGACTTTC.